This T cell receptor (beta chain) was sequenced for a study of blood T cell repertoires in COVID-19. About the research overall: T cells, B-cell-depleted T cells, or PBMCs provided the cDNA or gDNA that served as material.

Authors' analysis steps: Estimates of nucleated cell counts were drawn from the amplification of reference gene primers. Assay: immunoSEQ multiplex PCR; the TCRdb copy retains only in-frame clones and omits some. Clone size and the V and J calls come from that table; the DNA yielded D and trimming. The sample yields around 190,000 clones, around 75% seen once. There are many counts of this clone. V shed 4 bases, J shed 6 bases, and the junction held 2 bases outside the gene matches. The CDR3 runs 14 residues. From germline, CDR1 is SGDLS and CDR2 YYNGEE. Enrollment of patients from Seattle took place during active infection, with longitudinal follow-up.

The specimen sequenced was peripheral blood. The receptor was derived from a woman aged 40-49 years with COVID-19, enrolled during active disease. This chain joins TRBV9 and TRBJ1-6, with TRBD1 matching over 9 bases. The CDR3 loop reads CASSRDRVNSPLHF. The DNA of the CDR3 is TGTGCCAGCAGCCGGGACAGGGTTAATTCACCCCTCCACTTT.